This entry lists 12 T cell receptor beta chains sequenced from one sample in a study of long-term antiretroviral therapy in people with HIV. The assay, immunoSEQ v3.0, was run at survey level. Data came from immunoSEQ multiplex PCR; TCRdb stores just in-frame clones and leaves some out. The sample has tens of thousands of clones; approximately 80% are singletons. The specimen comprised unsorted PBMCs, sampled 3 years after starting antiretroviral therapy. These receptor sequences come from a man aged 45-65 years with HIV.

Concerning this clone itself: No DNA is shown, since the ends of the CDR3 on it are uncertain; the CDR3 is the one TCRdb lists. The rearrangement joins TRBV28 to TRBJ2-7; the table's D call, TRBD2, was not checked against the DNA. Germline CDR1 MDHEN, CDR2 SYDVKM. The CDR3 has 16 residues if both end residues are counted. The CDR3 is CASSFGEGIRSYEQYF.

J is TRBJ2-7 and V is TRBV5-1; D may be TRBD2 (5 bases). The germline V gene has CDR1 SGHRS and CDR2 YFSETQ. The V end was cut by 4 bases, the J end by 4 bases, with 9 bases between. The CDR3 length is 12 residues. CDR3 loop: CASSPGGYEQYF. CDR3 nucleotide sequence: TGCGCCAGCAGCCCCGGCGGGTACGAGCAGTACTTC.

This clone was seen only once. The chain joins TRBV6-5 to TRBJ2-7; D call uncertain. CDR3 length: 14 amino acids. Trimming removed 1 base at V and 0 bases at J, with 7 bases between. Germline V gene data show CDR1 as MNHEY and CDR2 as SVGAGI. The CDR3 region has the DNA TGTGCCAGCAGTTACTTGACGGGCTCCTACGAGCAGTACTTC. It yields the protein CASSYLTGSYEQYF.

The CDR3 nucleotides read TGCGCCAGCAGGCGGGACAGGGACTCTGGAAACACCATATATTTT. Amino acid sequence: CASRRDRDSGNTIYF. This rearrangement joins TRBV5-1 to TRBJ1-3; 9 bases are a match to TRBD1. The CDR3 totals 15 residues. Germline V gives CDR1 SGHRS, CDR2 YFSETQ. V was clipped by 5 bases and J by 0 bases; unmatched bases: 3.

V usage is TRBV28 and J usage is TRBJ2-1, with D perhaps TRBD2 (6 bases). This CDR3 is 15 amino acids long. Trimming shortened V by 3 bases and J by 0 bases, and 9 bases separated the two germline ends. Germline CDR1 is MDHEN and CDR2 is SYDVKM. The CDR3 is CASSLGGSSYNEQFF. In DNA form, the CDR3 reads TGTGCCAGCAGTTTGGGGGGAAGCTCCTACAATGAGCAGTTCTTC. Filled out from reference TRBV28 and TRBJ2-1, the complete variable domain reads DVKVTQSSRYLVKRTGEKVFLECVQDMDHENMFWYRQDPGLGLRLIYFSYDVKMKEKGDIPEGYSVSREKKERFSLILESASTNQTSMYLCASSLGGSSYNEQFFGPGTRLTVL.

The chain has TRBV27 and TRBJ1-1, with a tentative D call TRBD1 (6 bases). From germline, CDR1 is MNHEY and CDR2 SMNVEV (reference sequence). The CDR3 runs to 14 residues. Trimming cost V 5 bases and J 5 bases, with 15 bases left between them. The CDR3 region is CASSLTGRQTEAFF. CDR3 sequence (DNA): TGTGCCAGCAGTCTTACAGGGAGGCAAACTGAAGCTTTCTTT.

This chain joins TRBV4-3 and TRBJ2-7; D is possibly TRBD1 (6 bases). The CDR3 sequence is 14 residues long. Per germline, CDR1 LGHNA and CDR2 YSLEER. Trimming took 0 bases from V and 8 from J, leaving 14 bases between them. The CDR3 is CASSQEGARGKQYF. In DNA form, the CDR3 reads TGCGCCAGCAGCCAAGAAGGGGCCAGGGGAAAGCAGTACTTC.

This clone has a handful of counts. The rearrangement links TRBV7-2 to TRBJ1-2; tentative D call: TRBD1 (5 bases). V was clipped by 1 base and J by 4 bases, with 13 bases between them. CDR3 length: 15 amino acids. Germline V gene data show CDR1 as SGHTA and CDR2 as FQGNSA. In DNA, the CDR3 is TGTGCCAGCAGCTTAGGCCGGGGCCCTGCCTATGGCTACACCTTC. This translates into CASSLGRGPAYGYTF.

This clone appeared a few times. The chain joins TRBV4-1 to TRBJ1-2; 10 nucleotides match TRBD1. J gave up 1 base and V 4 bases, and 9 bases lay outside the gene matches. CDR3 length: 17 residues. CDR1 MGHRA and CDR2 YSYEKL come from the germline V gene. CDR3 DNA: TGCGCCAGCAGCCCGCGCGCCGGGACAGGGGTTAACTATGGCTACACCTTC. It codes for CASSPRAGTGVNYGYTF.

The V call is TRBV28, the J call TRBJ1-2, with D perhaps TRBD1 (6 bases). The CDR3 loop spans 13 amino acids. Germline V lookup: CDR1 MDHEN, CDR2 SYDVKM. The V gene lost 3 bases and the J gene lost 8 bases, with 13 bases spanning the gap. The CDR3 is CASSFPGELGYTF. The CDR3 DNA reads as TGTGCCAGCAGTTTCCCAGGGGAGTTGGGCTACACCTTC.

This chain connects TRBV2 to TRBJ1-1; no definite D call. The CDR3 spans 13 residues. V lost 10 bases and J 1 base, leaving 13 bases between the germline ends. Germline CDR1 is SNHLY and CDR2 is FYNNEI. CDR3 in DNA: TGTGCCATCTCGGGCCTGAGGAACACTGAAGCTTTCTTT. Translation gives CAISGLRNTEAFF.

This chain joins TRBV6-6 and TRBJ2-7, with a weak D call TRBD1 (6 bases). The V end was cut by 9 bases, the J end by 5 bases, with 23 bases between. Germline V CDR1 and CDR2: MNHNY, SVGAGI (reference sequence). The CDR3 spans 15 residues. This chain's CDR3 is CASIPADSRAHEQYF. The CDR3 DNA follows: TGTGCCAGTATCCCTGCGGACAGCAGGGCGCACGAGCAGTACTTC.